This T cell receptor beta chain was found in a study of T-cell reconstitution after alpha-beta-depleted transplantation in children. This CDR3 spans 14 amino acids. Germline V CDR1 and CDR2: SGHRS, YFSETQ. V lost 5 bases, J lost 7 bases, and 7 bases stayed unmatched. This clonotype was seen at least ten times. Its target is unknown. General study findings and limits: Reported findings indicate that, about two months after transplant, alpha-beta T cells came from several hundred expanded clones, which were derived from non-depleted graft cells. T cells produced anew were the main source of T-cell counts and diversity one year after transplant. In some patients, recipient T cells and intrathymic progenitors surviving conditioning explained high day-60 diversity.

For TCRbeta, the library was prepared with unique molecular identifiers. TCRdb fed the PCR reads into MiXCR, producing one record per CDR3 protein. The data hold about 300,000 distinct CDR3 sequences, with about a tenth observed a single time. Specimen: PBMCs, collected before TCRalphabeta/CD19-depleted stem cell transplant. V and J are TRBV5-1 and TRBJ2-2; TRBD1 matches at 8 bases. The receptor was derived from a boy under two years old with acute myeloid leukemia, due to receive a stem cell transplant. CDR3 nucleotides: TGCGCCAGCAGAACCCAGGGGGCTAACGGGGAGCTGTTTTTT. Its translation: CASRTQGANGELFF.